This paragraph reports one T cell receptor (beta chain). Its antigen is not known. The sample belongs to a study of identical twins. Losses at the gene ends were 7 bases for V and 4 bases for J; bases not matched to a gene: 4. Per germline, CDR1 GTSNPN and CDR2 SVGIG (reference sequence). CDR3 size: 12 residues. All of the donors were Caucasians in good health. Study-wide findings and caveats: The presence of invariant MAIT and iNKT cells could partly confound analyses of zero-insertion sequences.

A single record per CDR3 protein comes from TCRdb applying MiXCR to the 5' RACE reads. The top ten hold 0.98% of the sample, which has 400,000 to 500,000 distinct CDR3 sequences, 14% seen once. The data were also submitted as part of a second study, on yellow fever vaccine responses in identical twins.

The sequenced material came from CD4+ T cells sorted from blood. The sequence came from a young woman in good health. V gene TRBV30 combines with J gene TRBJ2-3, with 8 bases identical to TRBD1. The DNA of the CDR3 is TGTGCCTTAGACAGGGGCTCAGATACGCAGTATTTT. Its translation: CALDRGSDTQYF.